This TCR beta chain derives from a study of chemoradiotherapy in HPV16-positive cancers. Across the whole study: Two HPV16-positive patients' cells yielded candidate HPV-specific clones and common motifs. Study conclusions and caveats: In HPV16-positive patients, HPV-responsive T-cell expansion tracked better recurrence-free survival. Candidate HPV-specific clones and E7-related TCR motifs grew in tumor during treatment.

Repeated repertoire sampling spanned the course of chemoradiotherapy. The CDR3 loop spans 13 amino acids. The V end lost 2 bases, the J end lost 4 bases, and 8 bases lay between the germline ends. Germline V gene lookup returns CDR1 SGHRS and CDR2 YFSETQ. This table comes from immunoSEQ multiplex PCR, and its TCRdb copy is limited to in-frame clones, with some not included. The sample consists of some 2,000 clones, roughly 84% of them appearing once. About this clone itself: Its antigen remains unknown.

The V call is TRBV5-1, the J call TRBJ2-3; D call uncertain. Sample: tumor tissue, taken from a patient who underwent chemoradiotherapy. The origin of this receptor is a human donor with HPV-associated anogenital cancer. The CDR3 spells CASSLTPADTQYF. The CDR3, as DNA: TGCGCCAGCAGCTTAACCCCTGCAGATACGCAGTATTTT.